This entry concerns a single T cell receptor (beta chain). What it binds is not known. The sample's time point: recipient sample about 28 days before transplant, after cytoreduction. Trimming cost V 2 bases and J 3 bases, with 4 bases left between them. Germline V CDR1 and CDR2: SNHLY, FYNNEI. The CDR3 has 13 residues. Clones were sequenced by immunoSEQ multiplex PCR, and TCRdb holds only the in-frame ones, with some missing. The profile shows fewer than 100,000 clones, almost 97% of them singletons. This entry is derived from a study of T cell clonotyping in hematopoietic cell transplantation. Study details: Pretransplant recipient samples were taken after cytoreduction.

Study-wide results and limits: Few recipient clonotypes overlapped donors; over 95% were de novo at given depth. No sorting was done, leaving CD4 and CD8 contributions mixed.

The clonotype originates from a woman in her forties or fifties with acute myeloid leukemia. Some clones in this sample may be carry-over from other donors' samples. This sample comprised peripheral blood mononuclear cells, obtained before stem cell transplant. The V gene is TRBV2, the J gene TRBJ2-2; D is ambiguous. The CDR3 loop reads CASSERYTGELFF. The CDR3, as DNA: TGTGCCAGCAGTGAAAGGTACACCGGGGAGCTGTTTTTT.